This TCR beta chain emerged from a study of spatial heterogeneity in lung cancer. Study results and caveats: In blood, ubiquitous expanded tumor TCRs appeared more at resection than follow-up.

Remarks on this clonotype: Its cognate antigen is unknown.

As for time point: blood at routine non-recurrence follow-up after resection. Researchers sequenced whole RNA taken from tumor, nontumor lung or frozen PBMC without sorting. The CDR3 is 21 residues long. Germline assignment: CDR1 WSHSY and CDR2 SAAADI. V was pared by 6 bases and J by 0 bases, with 23 bases of the junction left unmatched. Individual TCR cDNA molecules each bore their own unique molecular identifier. Each CDR3 protein gets one entry after TCRdb re-called the 5' RACE reads with MiXCR. The table records under 150,000 distinct CDR3 sequences, 12% of them present only once. The sample here was PBMCs, taken at follow-up. This TCR derives from a male donor with early-stage non-small cell lung cancer. V usage is TRBV10-2 and J usage is TRBJ2-3, with 8 bases matching TRBD2. CDR3 in DNA: TGCGCCAGCAGGAAGGGGACTTTTCGCGGGGGGCTCCAACCTAGCACAGATACGCAGTATTTT. It translates to CASRKGTFRGGLQPSTDTQYF.